Reported below is one T cell receptor beta chain. Germline CDR1 SGDLS, CDR2 YYNGEE. The CDR3 has 15 residues. Trimming pared 0 bases from V and 3 bases from J, leaving 12 bases between. The sample originates from a study of blood T cell repertoires in COVID-19. Looking at the study overall: Both acute and convalescent COVID-19 samples were obtained from the United States, Italy and Spain.

This table comes from immunoSEQ multiplex PCR, and its TCRdb copy is limited to in-frame clones, with some not included. This table has some 67,000 clones, more than 75% appearing once. V is TRBV9 and J is TRBJ1-1; D is ambiguous. This TCR was sampled from a man aged 50-60 years with active COVID-19. Sequenced: peripheral blood. CDR3 sequence: CASSVGTGMDTEAFF. In nucleotides, the CDR3 is TGTGCCAGCAGCGTAGGTACGGGTATGGACACTGAAGCTTTCTTT.